One and the same sample provided the 16 T cell receptor beta chains below, sequenced in a study of blood T cells in healthy people across ages (dated by TCRdb to the mid-2010s). Library method: 5' RACE. Data came from an Illumina HiSeq 2500. A second PCR of roughly 6 to 12 cycles was performed with a sample-barcoded 5' primer and a J-beta primer mix. TCRdb reanalyzed the raw reads on its own, using fastp at Q25 for trimming and MiXCR for clone calling, and kept in-frame beta chains. A single entry per CDR3 protein holds the most common genes and DNA from its merged rows. For this sample there are about 1.4 million distinct CDR3 sequences; almost 60% appear just once. About 6.3% of the sample is taken by the ten largest. Sequencing used blood. These receptors all come from a man aged 18 to 29 in good health.

The V gene is TRBV2, the J gene TRBJ2-5; 8 bases are shared with TRBD2. Germline V gene sequence: CDR1 SNHLY, CDR2 FYNNEI. The CDR3 sequence is 12 residues long. This CDR3 reads CESTSGRETQYF. Here the CDR3 DNA reads TGTGAAAGTACTAGCGGTCGAGAGACCCAGTACTTC.

The chain uses TRBV6-6 and TRBJ2-6; D is undetermined. V lost 2 bases, J lost 0 bases, and 5 bases lay in between. The CDR3 contains 15 residues. The germline CDR1 and CDR2 sequences are MNHNY and SVGAGI (reference sequence). CDR3 DNA sequence: TGTGCCAGCAGTTACGACGGCTCTGGGGCCAACGTCCTGACTTTC. Translating gives CASSYDGSGANVLTF.

The V gene is TRBV15, the J gene TRBJ2-7; 7 bases agree with TRBD2. V dropped 3 bases and J dropped 3; count of bases not matched to a gene: 8. Germline assignment: CDR1 LNHNV and CDR2 YYDKDF (reference sequence). This CDR3 comprises 15 residues. CDR3 coding DNA: TGTGCCACCAGCAGCGAGAGCGGGACTGGCTACGAGCAGTACTTC. Amino acid sequence: CATSSESGTGYEQYF.

This clonotype was seen more than once but under ten times. The rearrangement links TRBV30 to TRBJ2-1; no clear D gene. Germline CDR1 and CDR2: GTSNPN and SVGIG (reference sequence). CDR3 length: 11 residues. The germline V and J ends were trimmed by 2 bases and 7 bases, with 6 bases remaining between them. CDR3 protein: CAWSIINEQFF. DNA for the CDR3: TGTGCCTGGAGTATTATTAATGAGCAGTTCTTC.

The J gene is TRBJ2-5, the V gene TRBV4-1; D call uncertain. V dropped 1 base and J dropped 2 bases, with 14 bases sitting between them. The length of the CDR3 is 16 residues. Germline CDR1 MGHRA, CDR2 YSYEKL. The CDR3 sequence is CASSQGSYPTQETQYF. The DNA for the CDR3 is TGCGCCAGCAGCCAAGGTTCCTATCCCACACAAGAGACCCAGTACTTC.

Here the CDR3 DNA reads TGTGCCAGCAGCTTGACCCTAGCGGGGGGTTACAATGAGCAGTTCTTC. Its protein is CASSLTLAGGYNEQFF. The rearrangement joins TRBV7-2 to TRBJ2-1; 11 nucleotides align to TRBD2. The CDR3 spans 16 residues. The J segment lost 4 bases and the V segment lost 3 bases, leaving 5 bases of the junction unmatched. CDR1 SGHTA and CDR2 FQGNSA come from the germline V gene.

This rearrangement joins TRBV6-2 or TRBV6-3 to TRBJ1-2; tentatively, D is TRBD1 (6 bases). This CDR3 is 15 amino acids long. V lost 5 bases and J 0 bases, leaving 13 bases between the germline ends. CDR1 MNHEY and CDR2 SVGEGT come from the germline V gene. Written as DNA, the CDR3 is TGTGCCAGCAGTAGGACAGACCGCTCTAACTATGGCTACACCTTC. Translated, it gives CASSRTDRSNYGYTF.

Only a few counts were recorded for this clonotype. The chain joins TRBV29-1 to TRBJ1-1; D is uncertain. This CDR3 comprises 10 residues. With 4 bases removed from V and 9 bases from J, the gap between germline ends came to 9 bases. Germline loops: CDR1 SQVTM, CDR2 ANQGSEA. CDR3 bases: TGCAGCGTTGTTAGGAACCAAGCTTTCTTT. Its translation: CSVVRNQAFF.

This chain links TRBV25-1 with TRBJ2-3; 8 bases line up with TRBD1. The CDR3 loop spans 13 amino acids. The V and J ends lost 5 bases and 5 bases, in that order; junction bases with no gene match: 3. Per the germline V gene, CDR1 is MGHDK and CDR2 is SYGVNS. The CDR3 nucleotides are TGTGCCAGCAGTAGGACAGGGTTAGATACGCAGTATTTT. Encoded protein: CASSRTGLDTQYF. Full variable domain (remainder filled in from reference TRBV25-1 and TRBJ2-3): EADIYQTPRYLVIGTGKKITLECSQTMGHDKMYWYQQDPGMELHLIHYSYGVNSTEKGDLSSESTVSRIRTEHFPLTLESARPSHTSQYLCASSRTGLDTQYFGPGTRLTVL.

Only a few counts were recorded for this clonotype. The chain joins TRBV12-3 or TRBV12-4 to TRBJ1-5; 7 nucleotides match TRBD1. After removal of 4 bases from V and 0 bases from J, the junction contained 6 bases not matched to a gene. The CDR3 covers 16 residues. CDR3 bases: TGTGCCAGCAGTTCCAGGGACAGCGGTAGCAATCAGCCCCAGCATTTT. Encoded protein: CASSSRDSGSNQPQHF.

V gene TRBV6-5 combines with J gene TRBJ2-5; 8 positions match TRBD1. Trimming cost V 2 bases and J 5 bases; bases outside gene matches: 4. The CDR3 contains 14 residues. Per germline, CDR1 MNHEY and CDR2 SVGAGI. The CDR3 protein is CASSYGDRRETQYF. CDR3 nucleotide sequence: TGTGCCAGCAGTTACGGGGACAGGAGGGAGACCCAGTACTTC.

The V call is TRBV6-6, the J call TRBJ2-1; D unresolved. Germline V gives CDR1 MNHNY, CDR2 SVGAGI (reference sequence). V was cut by 6 bases and J by 9 bases, with 9 bases left in between. The CDR3 is 11 residues long. The DNA for the CDR3 is TGTGCCAGCAGGCTTCTGCTTGAGCAGTTCTTC. It encodes CASRLLLEQFF.

Here the CDR3 reads CSVETLAGGIEQFF. CDR3 nucleotide sequence: TGCAGCGTTGAAACACTAGCGGGAGGCATTGAGCAGTTCTTC. The chain joins TRBV29-1 to TRBJ2-1; 12 nucleotides align to TRBD2. This CDR3 comprises 14 residues. V lost 2 bases to trimming and J lost 9 bases; unmatched junction nucleotides: 5. CDR1 is SQVTM and CDR2 is ANQGSEA in the germline V gene.

In DNA form, the CDR3 reads TGCAGTGCTGAACGGGACAGGGTTGGCGAGCAGTACTTC. Protein sequence: CSAERDRVGEQYF. The chain is built from TRBV20-1 and TRBJ2-1; the match to TRBD1 covers 9 bases. The DNA end is a closer match to TRBJ2-7, so the J assignment may be wrong. Germline V gene lookup returns CDR1 DFQATT and CDR2 SNEGSKA (reference sequence). This CDR3 region has 13 residues.

The rearrangement joins TRBV11-2 to TRBJ2-1, with a tentative D call TRBD2 (6 bases). Germline V gives CDR1 SGHAT, CDR2 FQNNGV. This CDR3 is built from 13 residues. Trimming removed 2 bases at V and 10 bases at J, with 12 bases between. Here the CDR3 DNA reads TGTGCCAGCAGCTTATCCTTGGGGAGGGAGCAGTTCTTC. Translation gives CASSLSLGREQFF.

The chain joins TRBV12-3 or TRBV12-4 to TRBJ2-1, with D tentatively TRBD2 (5 bases). This CDR3 region has 14 residues. V shed 3 bases and J shed 9 bases, with 15 bases lying between them. The CDR3 DNA reads as TGTGCCAGCAGTTTTTCAGCGGTGGCGGTTGAGCAGTTCTTC. Translated: CASSFSAVAVEQFF.